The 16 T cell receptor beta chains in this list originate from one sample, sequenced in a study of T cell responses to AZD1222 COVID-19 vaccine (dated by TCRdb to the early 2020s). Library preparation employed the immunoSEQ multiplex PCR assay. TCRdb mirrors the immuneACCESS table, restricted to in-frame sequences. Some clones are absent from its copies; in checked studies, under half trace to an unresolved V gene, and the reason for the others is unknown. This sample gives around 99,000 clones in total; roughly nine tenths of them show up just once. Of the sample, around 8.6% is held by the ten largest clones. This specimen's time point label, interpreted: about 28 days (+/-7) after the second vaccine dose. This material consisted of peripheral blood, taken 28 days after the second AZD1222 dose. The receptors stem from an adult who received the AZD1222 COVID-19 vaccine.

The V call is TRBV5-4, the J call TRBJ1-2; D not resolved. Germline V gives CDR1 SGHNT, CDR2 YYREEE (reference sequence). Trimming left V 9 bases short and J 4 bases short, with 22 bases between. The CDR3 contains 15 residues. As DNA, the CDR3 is TGTGCCACCCTTGATCGTAGGGCCAGCTTCTATGGCTACACCTTC. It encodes CATLDRRASFYGYTF.

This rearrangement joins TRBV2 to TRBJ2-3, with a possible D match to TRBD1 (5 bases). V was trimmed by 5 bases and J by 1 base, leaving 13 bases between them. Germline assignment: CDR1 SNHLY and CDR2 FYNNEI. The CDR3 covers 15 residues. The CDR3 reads CASSSQGGGTDTQYF. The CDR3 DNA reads TGTGCCAGCAGTTCGCAGGGTGGAGGCACAGATACGCAGTATTTT.

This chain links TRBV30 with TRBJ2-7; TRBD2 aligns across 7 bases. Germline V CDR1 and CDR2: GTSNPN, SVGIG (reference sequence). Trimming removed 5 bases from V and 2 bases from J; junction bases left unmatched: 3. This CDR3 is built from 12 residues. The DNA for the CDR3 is TGTGCCTGGGTAGCGGGTACCTACGAGCAGTACTTC. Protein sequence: CAWVAGTYEQYF.

CDR3 residues: CASSEPGQGREQYF. Written as DNA, the CDR3 is TGCGCCAGCAGTGAGCCGGGACAGGGCCGCGAGCAGTACTTC. This chain uses TRBV10-1 with TRBJ2-7; 9 nucleotides align to TRBD1. CDR1 WNHNN and CDR2 SYGVQD come from the germline V gene (reference sequence). The J segment lost 6 bases and the V segment lost 2 bases, leaving 5 bases of the junction unmatched. This CDR3 has 14 residues.

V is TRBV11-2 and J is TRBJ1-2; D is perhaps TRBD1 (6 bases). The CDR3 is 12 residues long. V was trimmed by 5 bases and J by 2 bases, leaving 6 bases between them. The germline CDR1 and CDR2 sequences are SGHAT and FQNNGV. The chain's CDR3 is CASSQGNYGYTF. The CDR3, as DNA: TGTGCCAGCAGCCAGGGGAACTATGGCTACACCTTC. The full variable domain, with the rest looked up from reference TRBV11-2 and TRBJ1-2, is EAGVAQSPRYKIIEKRQSVAFWCNPISGHATLYWYQQILGQGPKLLIQFQNNGVVDDSQLPKDRFSAERLKGVDSTLKIQPAKLEDSAVYLCASSQGNYGYTFGSGTRLTVV.

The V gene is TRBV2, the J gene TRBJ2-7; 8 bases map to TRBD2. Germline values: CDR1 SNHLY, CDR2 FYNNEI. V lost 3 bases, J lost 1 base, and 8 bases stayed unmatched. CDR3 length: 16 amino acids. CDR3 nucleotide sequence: TGTGCCAGCAGTGAGTTGCTGGCGGGAGGTTCCTACGAGCAGTACTTC. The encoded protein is CASSELLAGGSYEQYF.

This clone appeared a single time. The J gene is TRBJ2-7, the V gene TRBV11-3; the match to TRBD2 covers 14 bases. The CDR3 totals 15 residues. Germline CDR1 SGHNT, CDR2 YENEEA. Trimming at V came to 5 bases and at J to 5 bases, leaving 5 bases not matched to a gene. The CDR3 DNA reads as TGTGCCAGCAGCAGGGGGACTAGCGGGAGAAACGAGCAGTACTTC. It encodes CASSRGTSGRNEQYF.

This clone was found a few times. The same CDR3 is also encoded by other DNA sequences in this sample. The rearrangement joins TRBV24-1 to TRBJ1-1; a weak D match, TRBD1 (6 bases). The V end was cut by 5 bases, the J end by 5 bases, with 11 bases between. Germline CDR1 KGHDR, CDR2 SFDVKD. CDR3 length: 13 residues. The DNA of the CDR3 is TGTGCCACCAGTGGAACAGGGTCAACTGAAGCTTTCTTT. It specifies CATSGTGSTEAFF.

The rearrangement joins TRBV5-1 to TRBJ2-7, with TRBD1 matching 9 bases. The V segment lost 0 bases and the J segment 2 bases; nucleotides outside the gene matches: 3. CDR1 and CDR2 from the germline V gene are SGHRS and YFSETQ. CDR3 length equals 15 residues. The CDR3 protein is CASSLATGGPYEQYF. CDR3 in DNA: TGCGCCAGCAGCTTGGCCACAGGGGGCCCCTACGAGCAGTACTTC.

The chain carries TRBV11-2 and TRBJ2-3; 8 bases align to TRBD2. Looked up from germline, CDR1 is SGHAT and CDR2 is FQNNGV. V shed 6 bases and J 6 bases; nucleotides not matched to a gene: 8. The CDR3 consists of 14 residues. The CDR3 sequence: CASRREGRYDTQYF. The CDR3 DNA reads TGTGCCAGCAGACGGGAGGGCCGTTACGATACGCAGTATTTT.

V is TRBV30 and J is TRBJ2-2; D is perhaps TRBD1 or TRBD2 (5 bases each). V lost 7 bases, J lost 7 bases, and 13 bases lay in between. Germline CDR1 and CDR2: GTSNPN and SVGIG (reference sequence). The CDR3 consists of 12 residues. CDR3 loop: CASGTFLGELFF. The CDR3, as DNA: TGTGCCTCCGGGACGTTTCTCGGGGAGCTGTTTTTT.

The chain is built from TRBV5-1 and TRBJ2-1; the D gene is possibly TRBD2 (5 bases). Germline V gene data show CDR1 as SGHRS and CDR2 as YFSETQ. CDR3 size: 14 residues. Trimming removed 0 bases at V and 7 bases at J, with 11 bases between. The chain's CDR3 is CASSLVPGSNEQFF. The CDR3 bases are TGCGCCAGCAGCTTGGTTCCGGGGTCGAATGAGCAGTTCTTC.

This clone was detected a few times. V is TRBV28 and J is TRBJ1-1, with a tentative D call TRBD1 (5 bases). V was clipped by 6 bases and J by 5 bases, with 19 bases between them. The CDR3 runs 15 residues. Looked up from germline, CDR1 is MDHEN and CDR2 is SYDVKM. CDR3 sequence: CASSPNPRVGTEAFF. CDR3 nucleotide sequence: TGTGCCAGCAGCCCAAATCCCAGGGTAGGTACTGAAGCTTTCTTT.

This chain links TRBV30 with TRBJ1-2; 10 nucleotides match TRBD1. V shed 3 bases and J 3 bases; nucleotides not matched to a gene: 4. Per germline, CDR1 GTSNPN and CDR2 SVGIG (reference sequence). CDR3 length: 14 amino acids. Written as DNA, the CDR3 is TGTGCCTGGAGAGAGACAGGGGGCGACTATGGCTACACCTTC. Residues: CAWRETGGDYGYTF.

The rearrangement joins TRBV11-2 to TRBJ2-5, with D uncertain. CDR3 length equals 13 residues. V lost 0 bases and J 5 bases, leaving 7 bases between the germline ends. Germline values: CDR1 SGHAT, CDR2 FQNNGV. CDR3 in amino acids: CASSLDSRETQYF. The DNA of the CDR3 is TGTGCCAGCAGCTTAGACAGTCGGGAGACCCAGTACTTC.

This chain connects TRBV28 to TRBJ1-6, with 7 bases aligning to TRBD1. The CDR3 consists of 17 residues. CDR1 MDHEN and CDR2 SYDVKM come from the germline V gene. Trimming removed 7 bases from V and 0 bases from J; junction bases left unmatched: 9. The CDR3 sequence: CASTTNRDSSYNSPLHF. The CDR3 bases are TGTGCCAGCACCACGAACAGGGACAGCTCCTATAATTCACCCCTCCACTTT.